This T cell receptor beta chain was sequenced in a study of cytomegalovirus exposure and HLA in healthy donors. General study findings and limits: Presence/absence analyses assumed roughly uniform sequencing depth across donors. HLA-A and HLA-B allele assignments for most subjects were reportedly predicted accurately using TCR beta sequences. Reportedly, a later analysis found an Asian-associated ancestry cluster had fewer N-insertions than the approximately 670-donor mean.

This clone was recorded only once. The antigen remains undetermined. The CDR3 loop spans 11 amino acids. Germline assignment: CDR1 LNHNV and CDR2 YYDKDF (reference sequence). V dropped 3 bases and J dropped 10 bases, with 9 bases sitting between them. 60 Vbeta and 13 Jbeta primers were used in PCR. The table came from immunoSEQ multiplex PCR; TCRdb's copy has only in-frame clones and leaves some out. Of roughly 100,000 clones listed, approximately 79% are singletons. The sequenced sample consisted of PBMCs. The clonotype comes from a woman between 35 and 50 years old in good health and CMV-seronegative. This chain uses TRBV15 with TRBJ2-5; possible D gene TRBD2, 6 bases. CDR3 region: CATSSRELQYF. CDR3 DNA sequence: TGTGCCACCAGCAGCCGGGAGCTCCAGTACTTC.